The TCR beta chain under discussion was sequenced for a study of blood T cells in healthy people across ages. Study findings and constraints: Unsorted PBMCs blocked a conclusive comparison of naive and antigen-experienced cells. Roughly linear declines in TCR beta diversity per million T cells occurred with age.

With a J-beta primer mix and a sample-barcoded 5' primer, a second PCR ran 7 to 11 cycles. TCRdb used MiXCR to reprocess the 5' RACE reads, holding one entry per CDR3 protein. Here the sample spans around 1,600,000 distinct CDR3 sequences, 40% to 45% being singletons. Notes on this clonotype: Its target is unknown.

V lost 0 bases and J 7 bases, leaving 16 bases between the germline ends. The CDR3 is 14 residues long. CDR1 and CDR2 from the germline V gene are DFQATT and SNEGSKA (reference sequence). V and J are TRBV20-1 and TRBJ2-7; the D gene is possibly TRBD2 (6 bases). This TCR derives from a woman aged 18-35 years in good health. Sequences were obtained from blood. The CDR3 spells CSAREGGNHNEQYF. CDR3 coding DNA: TGCAGTGCTAGAGAGGGCGGGAACCACAATGAGCAGTACTTC.